The 25 T cell receptor beta chains below come from one sample, sequenced in a study of T-cell memory formation after mild COVID-19. MiXCR was run by TCRdb on the 5' RACE reads, yielding one entry per CDR3 protein. There are around 340,000 distinct CDR3 sequences in the sample; around 21% occur only once, and around 13% lies in the top ten. Sequencing was done on a sample of PBMCs or a T cell subset sorted from them (not recorded which). These receptors all stem from an adult woman who had mild COVID-19 (a few samples of this study predate the infection). Cell type and time point are not known.

This clonotype has more than one count but fewer than ten. V and J are TRBV12-3 or TRBV12-4 and TRBJ1-1; 8 nucleotides align to TRBD1. V lost 6 bases to trimming and J lost 1 base; unmatched junction nucleotides: 7. The length of the CDR3 is 15 residues. CDR3 DNA sequence: TGTGCCAGCAGCCGTTCCGGGACAGGGAACACTGAAGCTTTCTTT. This translates into CASSRSGTGNTEAFF.

The J gene is TRBJ2-4, the V gene TRBV21-1; TRBD1 reflects the table's D call only, with no check against the DNA. TRBV21-1 is a known pseudogene. This CDR3 has 17 residues. The CDR3 sequence is CASSKGPPEQGRNIQYF. In DNA form, the CDR3 reads TGTGCCAGCAGCAAAGGACCACCGGAACAGGGTAGAAACATTCAGTACTTC.

The rearrangement uses TRBV7-9 and TRBJ2-5; TRBD1 matches at 7 bases. This CDR3 has 14 amino acids. Per germline, CDR1 SEHNR and CDR2 FQNEAQ (reference sequence). Trimming at V came to 3 bases and at J to 4 bases, leaving 5 bases not matched to a gene. The CDR3 bases are TGTGCCAGCAGCTTTACAGGGGCGGGAGAGACCCAGTACTTC. It codes for CASSFTGAGETQYF.

This clonotype was seen at least ten times. The CDR3 protein is CASSLTSGRYEQYF. In DNA, the CDR3 is TGTGCCAGCAGTTTAACTAGCGGGAGGTACGAGCAGTACTTC. The chain couples TRBV28 to TRBJ2-7, with 12 positions matching TRBD2. This CDR3 region has 14 residues. CDR1 and CDR2 (germline): MDHEN, SYDVKM. The V gene end was trimmed by 2 bases and the J gene end by 4 bases; junction bases not matched to a gene: 0.

This clonotype has just a few counts. This chain links TRBV12-3 or TRBV12-4 with TRBJ1-2; the D is unclear. V was clipped by 3 bases and J by 0 bases, with 14 bases between them. The CDR3 extends over 16 amino acids. The CDR3: CASSFLLGRSNYGYTF. The DNA for the CDR3 is TGTGCCAGCAGTTTCCTTTTGGGAAGATCTAACTATGGCTACACCTTC.

This clonotype showed up just a few times. This chain joins TRBV5-6 and TRBJ2-4, with 9 bases identical to TRBD2. This CDR3 spans 16 amino acids. The V segment lost 5 bases and the J segment 6 bases; nucleotides outside the gene matches: 12. The germline CDR1 and CDR2 sequences are SGHDT and YYEEEE. The CDR3 coding sequence is TGTGCCAGCAGTGGCGGGGGGGCCGAGTCGGTAAACATTCAGTACTTC. It encodes CASSGGGAESVNIQYF.

The chain uses TRBV4-1 and TRBJ2-5; unclear D gene. V lost 2 bases, J lost 2 bases, and 18 bases lay in between. Per the germline V gene, CDR1 is MGHRA and CDR2 is YSYEKL. This CDR3 contains 17 residues. The DNA of the CDR3 is TGCGCCAGCAGCCAATCCGGAAGCGCGACGTTACAAGAGACCCAGTACTTC. The encoded protein is CASSQSGSATLQETQYF.

The chain couples TRBV6-2 or TRBV6-3 to TRBJ2-7; D remains ambiguous. This CDR3 is 12 amino acids long. V dropped 4 bases and J dropped 1 base, with 5 bases sitting between them. CDR1 is MNHEY and CDR2 is SVGEGT in the germline V gene. Here the CDR3 DNA reads TGTGCCAGCAGTTCACATTCCTACGAGCAGTACTTC. Protein: CASSSHSYEQYF.

This clonotype has more than one count but fewer than ten. The rearrangement links TRBV11-3 to TRBJ2-1; 8 bases fit TRBD2. Germline CDR1 SGHNT, CDR2 YENEEA. The CDR3 loop spans 16 amino acids. Losses at the gene ends were 5 bases for V and 2 bases for J; bases not matched to a gene: 8. Here the CDR3 reads CASSPESGSTYNEQFF. The CDR3 DNA follows: TGTGCCAGCAGCCCCGAGAGCGGGAGCACCTACAATGAGCAGTTCTTC.

The chain employs TRBV5-6 and TRBJ2-1; the match to TRBD2 covers 8 bases. J lost 7 bases, V lost 4 bases, and 7 bases had no gene match. This CDR3 spans 14 amino acids. Germline V CDR1 and CDR2: SGHDT, YYEEEE. CDR3 DNA sequence: TGTGCCAGCAGCACGGGACTAGTCGTTAATGAGCAGTTCTTC. It is translated as CASSTGLVVNEQFF.

This clonotype has at least ten counts. This sequence joins TRBV7-3 and TRBJ2-2, with D possibly matching TRBD2 (5 bases). The length of the CDR3 is 17 residues. Germline V gene data show CDR1 as SGHTA and CDR2 as FQGTGA. Deletions cut 5 bases from V and 1 base from J, with 17 bases between. CDR3 sequence: CASSPTPSGGNTGELFF. Written as DNA, the CDR3 is TGTGCCAGCAGCCCCACGCCCTCTGGAGGGAACACCGGGGAGCTGTTTTTT.

V usage is TRBV20-1 and J usage is TRBJ2-1; possible D gene TRBD1, 5 bases. The CDR3 length is 14 residues. CDR1 DFQATT and CDR2 SNEGSKA come from the germline V gene (reference sequence). V lost 0 bases to trimming and J lost 8 bases, with 14 bases between them. CDR3 sequence: CSARETGRRDEQFF. The CDR3 DNA reads as TGCAGTGCTAGAGAAACAGGTCGCAGGGATGAGCAGTTCTTC.

The rearrangement links TRBV5-1 to TRBJ2-1, with TRBD1 identical over 10 bases. The germline gives CDR1 SGHRS, CDR2 YFSETQ. This CDR3 has 15 residues. V gave up 3 bases and J gave up 5 bases; unmatched junction bases: 5. The CDR3 loop reads CASSWRGTGDNEQFF. DNA of the CDR3: TGCGCCAGCAGCTGGAGGGGGACAGGGGACAATGAGCAGTTCTTC.

The gene calls are TRBV6-5 and TRBJ2-7; 10 nucleotides line up with TRBD2. The CDR3 runs to 14 residues. Germline CDR1 is MNHEY and CDR2 is SVGAGI. The V gene end was trimmed by 10 bases and the J gene end by 1 base; junction bases not matched to a gene: 7. This CDR3 reads CATRGTSASYEQYF. In DNA, the CDR3 is TGTGCCACCAGGGGGACTAGCGCGTCCTACGAGCAGTACTTC.

This rearrangement joins TRBV12-3 or TRBV12-4 to TRBJ2-1; D may correspond to TRBD1 or TRBD2 (5 bases each). The CDR3 loop spans 15 amino acids. The V gene lost 3 bases and the J gene lost 7 bases, with 16 bases spanning the gap. The CDR3 nucleotides are TGTGCCAGCAGTTTCGGGACCGGTGCGTCAAATGAGCAGTTCTTC. Its protein product is CASSFGTGASNEQFF.

This clonotype occurred a few times. This chain uses TRBV20-1 with TRBJ2-7; unclear D gene. This CDR3 region has 12 residues. Trimming cost V 6 bases and J 1 base, with 10 bases left between them. Germline lookup yields CDR1 DFQATT and CDR2 SNEGSKA (reference sequence). CDR3 sequence: CSARAASYEQYF. CDR3 DNA: TGCAGTGCACGGGCCGCTTCCTACGAGCAGTACTTC.

This clonotype appeared a few times. The CDR3 DNA reads TGTGCCAGCAGCAAAAAATTCAGGGACAGGGAGGCCGGGGAGCTGTTTTTT. This translates into CASSKKFRDREAGELFF. V gene TRBV21-1 combines with J gene TRBJ2-2; no DNA check was done on the table's D call, TRBD1. TRBV21-1 is noted as a pseudogene. The CDR3 has 17 residues.

V is TRBV7-2 and J is TRBJ2-7, with TRBD2 matching over 10 bases. Germline values: CDR1 SGHTA, CDR2 FQGNSA. The CDR3 is made up of 17 amino acids. V lost 2 bases to trimming and J lost 0 bases; unmatched junction nucleotides: 7. In nucleotides, the CDR3 is TGTGCCAGCAGCTTATCCCCTAGCGGGGGTAACTCCTACGAGCAGTACTTC. Translation: CASSLSPSGGNSYEQYF.

The rearrangement links TRBV9 to TRBJ2-3; D perhaps matches TRBD2 (5 bases). Trimming cost V 2 bases and J 4 bases, with 5 bases left between them. The CDR3 runs 12 residues. Germline CDR1 is SGDLS and CDR2 is YYNGEE. The CDR3 reads CASSVGADTQYF. The CDR3 bases are TGTGCCAGCAGCGTGGGAGCAGATACGCAGTATTTT.

This rearrangement joins TRBV20-1 to TRBJ2-2; D unclear. Between the trimmed V and J ends, which lost 5 bases and 0 bases, there was a span of 10 bases. The CDR3 runs to 14 residues. Per the germline V gene, CDR1 is DFQATT and CDR2 is SNEGSKA (reference sequence). The CDR3 spells CSALARPNTGELFF. The CDR3 coding sequence is TGCAGTGCTTTAGCCAGGCCGAACACCGGGGAGCTGTTTTTT.

This clonotype was found a few times. The chain uses TRBV18 and TRBJ1-2, with D possibly matching TRBD1 (5 bases). The germline V and J ends were trimmed by 4 bases and 6 bases, with 18 bases remaining between them. The germline gives CDR1 KGHSH, CDR2 LQKENI. The CDR3 loop spans 15 amino acids. The DNA for the CDR3 is TGTGCCAGCTCACTCCAGACAGCATCCATGGATGGCTACACCTTC. Translating it yields CASSLQTASMDGYTF.

This clonotype was seen ten or more times. V and J are TRBV12-3 or TRBV12-4 and TRBJ2-5; either TRBD1 or TRBD2 may fit D (5 bases each). The length of the CDR3 is 14 residues. V was shortened by 3 bases and J by 4 bases, with 12 bases between the two germline ends. CDR3 coding DNA: TGTGCCAGCAGTTTTCGGGCAGGGAGAGAGACCCAGTACTTC. Amino acid sequence: CASSFRAGRETQYF.

The V gene is TRBV24-1, the J gene TRBJ2-3; 12 bases agree with TRBD1. Trimming removed 7 bases from V and 6 bases from J; junction bases left unmatched: 10. Germline V gene lookup returns CDR1 KGHDR and CDR2 SFDVKD. This CDR3 is built from 16 residues. The CDR3 reads CATSLLGTGGYDTQYF. For the CDR3, the DNA is TGTGCCACCAGCCTCCTTGGGACAGGGGGCTACGATACGCAGTATTTT.

In its sample, this clonotype was seen many times. V usage is TRBV29-1 and J usage is TRBJ2-5; D is perhaps TRBD1 (7 bases). V was shortened by 6 bases and J by 2 bases, with 16 bases between the two germline ends. The CDR3 extends over 14 amino acids. Germline values: CDR1 SQVTM, CDR2 ANQGSEA. The CDR3 coding sequence is TGCAGCGTCCGTCAGGGGGGACAGCAAGAGACCCAGTACTTC. This codes for CSVRQGGQQETQYF.

The rearrangement joins TRBV5-1 to TRBJ1-1; 11 bases fit TRBD1. CDR1 and CDR2 (germline): SGHRS, YFSETQ. The CDR3 has 14 residues. J lost 5 bases, V lost 6 bases, and 6 bases had no gene match. The CDR3 loop reads CASNLGTGGTEAFF. The CDR3 DNA is TGCGCCAGCAACCTAGGGACAGGGGGAACTGAAGCTTTCTTT.